The 8 T cell receptor beta chains in this list originate from one sample, sequenced in a study of Ad26.COV2.S vaccination and SARS-CoV-2 variants. Treatment of the sample: about 20 received Ad26.COV2.S at low or high dose, single or two shots; several received placebo; per-sample allocation not given. Specimen acquisition occurred on day 63 following the initial vaccine or placebo injection. TCRdb's copy holds only in-frame clones and misses some; the assay was immunoSEQ multiplex PCR. Of roughly 700,000 clones in the sample, roughly 90% were seen once. The input for sequencing was peripheral blood, taken in a trial of Ad26.COV2.S vaccine versus placebo. These receptors were collected from a person aged 18 to 59 who received the Ad26.COV2.S COVID-19 vaccine or a placebo.

V and J are TRBV18 and TRBJ2-7, with D perhaps matching TRBD2 (6 bases). The germline CDR1 and CDR2 sequences are KGHSH and LQKENI. The CDR3 is made up of 16 amino acids. Trimming stripped 3 bases from V and 3 bases from J, with 18 bases between. In nucleotides, the CDR3 is TGTGCCAGCTCACCCGGGACTCCATCCACTCGCTACGAGCAGTACTTC. This gives the protein CASSPGTPSTRYEQYF.

The V call is TRBV15, the J call TRBJ2-7; 7 bases are shared with TRBD1. Germline values: CDR1 LNHNV, CDR2 YYDKDF (reference sequence). CDR3 length: 14 residues. The junction had 7 bases not matched to a gene; V was cut back by 6 bases and J by 2 bases. CDR3 coding DNA: TGTGCCACCAGGTCGGGACAGAAGACCTACGAGCAGTACTTC. This encodes CATRSGQKTYEQYF.

This sequence joins TRBV6-2 or TRBV6-3 and TRBJ1-3, with D unresolved. CDR3 length equals 14 residues. Per the germline V gene, CDR1 is MNHEY and CDR2 is SVGEGT. Trimming removed 5 bases at V and 4 bases at J, with 12 bases between. CDR3 amino acids: CASSGLEGGNTIYF. For the CDR3, the DNA is TGTGCCAGCAGTGGTTTGGAGGGCGGAAACACCATATATTTT.

This clone has just a few counts. The genes are TRBV5-6 and TRBJ1-6, with TRBD1 matching 7 bases. The length of the CDR3 is 15 residues. Unmatched junction bases numbered 0, after V lost 1 base and J lost 2 bases. Germline V gene lookup returns CDR1 SGHDT and CDR2 YYEEEE. The DNA for the CDR3 is TGTGCCAGCAGCTTGACAGGGGCCTATAATTCACCCCTCCACTTT. The encoded protein is CASSLTGAYNSPLHF.

The CDR3 DNA reads as TGTGCCAGCAGCGTAGACGGCAGGGCTTACGAGCAGTACTTC. Amino acids: CASSVDGRAYEQYF. V usage is TRBV9 and J usage is TRBJ2-7; tentative D call: TRBD1 (5 bases). Germline V gene lookup returns CDR1 SGDLS and CDR2 YYNGEE. The CDR3 extends over 14 amino acids. Trimming took 0 bases from V and 4 from J, leaving 11 bases between them.

The chain has TRBV13 and TRBJ2-1; the match to TRBD2 covers 14 bases. CDR1 and CDR2 from the germline V gene are PRHDT and FYEKMQ (reference sequence). The J segment lost 7 bases and the V segment lost 5 bases, leaving 1 base of the junction unmatched. CDR3 length equals 14 residues. The CDR3 DNA reads as TGTGCCAGCAGCCGACTAGCGGGGGGGAATGAGCAGTTCTTC. Its protein product is CASSRLAGGNEQFF.

The CDR3 here is CASSLVLFSNYGYTF. CDR3 in DNA: TGTGCCAGCAGCTTAGTACTCTTCTCTAACTATGGCTACACCTTC. V gene TRBV7-9 combines with J gene TRBJ1-2; D gene ambiguous. This CDR3 is 15 amino acids long. V was clipped by 1 base and J by 0 bases, with 9 bases between them. Germline V gene lookup returns CDR1 SEHNR and CDR2 FQNEAQ (reference sequence).

The chain employs TRBV19 and TRBJ2-5, with 9 bases matching TRBD2. The CDR3 contains 14 residues. Trimming cost V 2 bases and J 5 bases; bases outside gene matches: 3. Germline V CDR1 and CDR2: LNHDA, SQIVND (reference sequence). The CDR3 sequence is CASSISGGHETQYF. DNA of the CDR3: TGTGCCAGTAGTATAAGCGGGGGGCACGAGACCCAGTACTTC.